What follows are 32 T cell receptor beta chains derived from one specimen sequenced in a study of long-term antiretroviral therapy in people with HIV. Sequencing relied on immunoSEQ assay v3.0, run at survey level. Some clones are missing from TCRdb's copy, which holds only in-frame ones; the method was immunoSEQ multiplex PCR. The data show fewer than 40,000 clones, roughly 97% seen once. This sample comprised unsorted PBMCs, obtained 6.9 years after starting antiretroviral therapy. These receptor sequences come from a man aged 25-45 years with HIV.

The V call is TRBV5-1, the J call TRBJ2-3, with TRBD2 identical over 11 bases. The length of the CDR3 is 18 residues. V trimming: 0 bases; J trimming: 1 base; junction bases outside the gene matches: 7. In germline, CDR1 is SGHRS, CDR2 YFSETQ. The DNA of the CDR3 is TGCGCCAGCAGCTTGGCCAACCTAGCGGGGGGCGGCACAGATACGCAGTATTTT. It codes for CASSLANLAGGGTDTQYF.

The J gene is TRBJ1-5, the V gene TRBV7-9, with D possibly TRBD1 on 5 matching bases. V gave up 8 bases and J gave up 0 bases, with 11 bases separating them. The CDR3 is 14 amino acids. The V gene's germline CDR1 is SEHNR and CDR2 FQNEAQ (reference sequence). The CDR3 sequence: CASAGTFSNQPQHF. CDR3 in DNA: TGTGCCAGCGCCGGGACTTTTAGCAATCAGCCCCAGCATTTT.

This clone came up once. The chain couples TRBV7-9 to TRBJ1-6; D not certain. The CDR3 is 14 amino acids. Trimming pared 5 bases from V and 7 bases from J, leaving 12 bases between. Germline lookup yields CDR1 SEHNR and CDR2 FQNEAQ (reference sequence). Here the CDR3 DNA reads TGTGCCAGCAGCCCCACGGACGGGAATTCACCCCTCCACTTT. Protein product: CASSPTDGNSPLHF.

The gene calls are TRBV15 and TRBJ2-2, with TRBD2 matching 11 bases. J was trimmed by 4 bases and V by 1 base; bases with no gene match: 5. CDR1 is LNHNV and CDR2 is YYDKDF in the germline V gene (reference sequence). The CDR3 loop spans 17 amino acids. The CDR3 coding sequence is TGTGCCACCAGCAGAGGCCGTAGCGGGGGGGCCACCGGGGAGCTGTTTTTT. It yields the protein CATSRGRSGGATGELFF. Together with reference TRBV15 and TRBJ2-2, the CDR3 gives the full variable domain: DAMVIQNPRYQVTQFGKPVTLSCSQTLNHNVMYWYQQKSSQAPKLLFHYYDKDFNNEADTPDNFQSRRPNTSFCFLDIRSPGLGDTAMYLCATSRGRSGGATGELFFGEGSRLTVL.

The CDR3 reads CASFLGAAYNEQFF. The CDR3 DNA follows: TGTGCCAGTTTTCTGGGGGCTGCCTACAATGAGCAGTTCTTC. The chain has TRBV6-1 and TRBJ2-1, with D maybe TRBD1 (6 bases). Per the germline V gene, CDR1 is MNHNS and CDR2 is SASEGT. The CDR3 sequence is 14 residues long. Trimming pared 9 bases from V and 2 bases from J, leaving 14 bases between.

The chain joins TRBV6-5 to TRBJ2-3, with unresolved D. The CDR3 has 12 amino acids. Trimming shortened V by 4 bases and J by 7 bases, and 9 bases separated the two germline ends. Germline V lookup: CDR1 MNHEY, CDR2 SVGAGI. For the CDR3, the DNA is TGTGCCAGCAGTTCAAAGTTGTATACGCAGTATTTT. This sequence encodes CASSSKLYTQYF.

This clone was counted once. The chain uses TRBV9 and TRBJ1-4; the match to TRBD1 covers 7 bases. The trim removed 4 bases at V and 7 bases at J, leaving 10 bases unmatched. Germline V gene lookup returns CDR1 SGDLS and CDR2 YYNGEE. The CDR3 runs to 15 residues. The CDR3 sequence: CASSRRQGGGEKLFF. CDR3 nucleotide sequence: TGTGCCAGCAGCAGACGACAGGGTGGGGGTGAAAAACTGTTTTTT.

CDR3 DNA: TGTGCCAGTAGTGCAACTAGCGGGGACTTCTACAATGAGCAGTTCTTC. Its translation is CASSATSGDFYNEQFF. This rearrangement joins TRBV19 to TRBJ2-1; TRBD2 matches at 10 bases. The CDR3 contains 16 residues. CDR1 is LNHDA, CDR2 SQIVND, per germline (reference sequence). V dropped 5 bases and J dropped 3; count of bases not matched to a gene: 7.

This chain uses TRBV25-1 with TRBJ1-4; D may be TRBD1 (5 bases). Trimming removed 6 bases from V and 6 bases from J, with 8 bases in between. Germline CDR1 MGHDK, CDR2 SYGVNS. The CDR3 spans 12 residues. The CDR3 DNA reads as TGTGCCAGCAGCCCGGGGGATGAAAAACTGTTTTTT. Its protein is CASSPGDEKLFF.

The CDR3 coding sequence is TGTGCCAGCAGCTTCCCAGGGGCTGGAAACACCATATATTTT. Protein sequence: CASSFPGAGNTIYF. The chain joins TRBV7-9 to TRBJ1-3, with D perhaps TRBD1 (6 bases). Between the trimmed V and J ends, which lost 3 bases and 2 bases, there was a span of 8 bases. Germline V gene data show CDR1 as SEHNR and CDR2 as FQNEAQ (reference sequence). This CDR3 has 14 amino acids.

The genes are TRBV7-6 and TRBJ2-3; the D gene is possibly TRBD2 (5 bases). This CDR3 comprises 14 residues. Germline V gene data show CDR1 as SGHVS and CDR2 as FNYEAQ. Trimming removed 0 bases from V and 2 bases from J, with 6 bases in between. CDR3 sequence: CASSLAEATDTQYF. The CDR3 DNA reads TGTGCCAGCAGCTTAGCGGAGGCCACAGATACGCAGTATTTT.

This chain joins TRBV25-1 and TRBJ2-2; D is unresolved. Deletions cut 6 bases from V and 3 bases from J, with 14 bases between. The CDR3 loop spans 15 amino acids. Germline V gene sequence: CDR1 MGHDK, CDR2 SYGVNS. The CDR3 protein is CASSPPGGYTGELFF. The CDR3 DNA follows: TGTGCCAGCAGCCCCCCCGGTGGGTACACCGGGGAGCTGTTTTTT.

The CDR3 DNA reads TGTGCCAGCAGCCAAGAGTGGGGGGGCGTGTGGGACGAGCAGTACTTC. Protein product: CASSQEWGGVWDEQYF. The chain employs TRBV4-2 and TRBJ2-7; perhaps TRBD2 as D (7 bases). The CDR3 sequence is 16 residues long. The germline V and J ends were trimmed by 0 bases and 5 bases, with 17 bases remaining between them. CDR1 is LGHNA, CDR2 YNFKEQ, per germline.

In this sample, this clone turned up once. Here the CDR3 reads CAWSPGFELYEQYF. In DNA, the CDR3 is TGTGCCTGGAGCCCGGGATTTGAGCTGTACGAGCAGTACTTC. The chain recombines TRBV30 with TRBJ2-7, with D maybe TRBD2 (5 bases). Trimming stripped 3 bases from V and 4 bases from J, with 16 bases between. The CDR3 loop spans 14 amino acids. Per the germline V gene, CDR1 is GTSNPN and CDR2 is SVGIG (reference sequence).

Only one count was recorded for this clone. The chain employs TRBV9 and TRBJ2-1; D not certain. This CDR3 region has 14 residues. V gave up 0 bases and J gave up 5 bases, with 9 bases separating them. The germline CDR1 and CDR2 sequences are SGDLS and YYNGEE. The DNA for the CDR3 is TGTGCCAGCAGCGTAGCCCACCGAGACAATGAGCAGTTCTTC. Amino acid sequence: CASSVAHRDNEQFF.

The V and J genes are TRBV11-2 and TRBJ2-5, with TRBD2 identical over 11 bases. TRBJ2-7 matches the DNA end more closely, so the J call is doubtful. This CDR3 comprises 15 residues. The V gene's germline CDR1 is SGHAT and CDR2 FQNNGV. The CDR3 sequence: CASSTSGRLGDEQYF. CDR3 bases: TGTGCCAGCAGCACTAGCGGGAGACTGGGGGACGAGCAGTACTTC.

The CDR3 DNA sequence: TGTGCCAGCAGCCCCCAGGGAGCCTACAATGAGCAGTTCTTC. Translated, it gives CASSPQGAYNEQFF. The chain combines TRBV9 with TRBJ2-1; either TRBD1 or TRBD2 may fit D (5 bases each). The germline V gene encodes CDR1 SGDLS and CDR2 YYNGEE. This CDR3 is 14 amino acids long. Trimming stripped 4 bases from V and 2 bases from J, with 10 bases between.

The V gene is TRBV6-1, the J gene TRBJ2-7; tentative D call: TRBD2 (6 bases). The germline V gene encodes CDR1 MNHNS and CDR2 SASEGT. This CDR3 contains 15 residues. V shed 2 bases and J shed 3 bases, with 14 bases lying between them. The CDR3 here is CASSESPGRIYEQYF. CDR3 in DNA: TGTGCCAGCAGTGAATCGCCCGGGAGAATCTACGAGCAGTACTTC.

V usage is TRBV2 and J usage is TRBJ2-7, with 14 bases identical to TRBD2. This CDR3 is built from 14 residues. Losses at the gene ends were 7 bases for V and 4 bases for J; bases not matched to a gene: 3. CDR1 SNHLY and CDR2 FYNNEI come from the germline V gene. The CDR3 spells CASTGLAGDYEQYF. CDR3 sequence (DNA): TGTGCCAGCACGGGACTAGCGGGAGATTACGAGCAGTACTTC.

The rearrangement uses TRBV19 and TRBJ2-2, with 11 bases fitting TRBD2. This CDR3 has 15 amino acids. V lost 5 bases to trimming and J lost 7 bases; unmatched junction nucleotides: 6. Germline V lookup: CDR1 LNHDA, CDR2 SQIVND (reference sequence). CDR3 sequence reads: CASSLLAGANGELFF. The CDR3 nucleotides are TGTGCCAGTAGTCTACTAGCGGGAGCGAACGGGGAGCTGTTTTTT.

The rearrangement joins TRBV15 to TRBJ2-3; D is possibly TRBD2 (6 bases). V gave up 0 bases and J gave up 4 bases, with 8 bases separating them. The CDR3 is 14 amino acids. Germline loops: CDR1 LNHNV, CDR2 YYDKDF (reference sequence). Here the CDR3 reads CATSREPGADTQYF. The CDR3 DNA is TGTGCCACCAGCAGAGAACCGGGGGCAGATACGCAGTATTTT. Looking up the rest from reference TRBV15 and TRBJ2-3 gives the full variable domain: DAMVIQNPRYQVTQFGKPVTLSCSQTLNHNVMYWYQQKSSQAPKLLFHYYDKDFNNEADTPDNFQSRRPNTSFCFLDIRSPGLGDTAMYLCATSREPGADTQYFGPGTRLTVL.

The V and J genes are TRBV6-5 and TRBJ1-1, with D tentatively TRBD1 (5 bases). The CDR3 runs to 14 residues. The V gene lost 4 bases and the J gene lost 0 bases, with 9 bases spanning the gap. Germline values: CDR1 MNHEY, CDR2 SVGAGI. Here the CDR3 DNA reads TGTGCCAGCAGTTCGACAGATATGAACACTGAAGCTTTCTTT. Translated: CASSSTDMNTEAFF.

The chain has TRBV16 and TRBJ2-3, with D unresolved. Germline loops: CDR1 KGHSY, CDR2 FQNENV. The CDR3 length is 15 residues. V lost 4 bases and J 1 base, leaving 12 bases between the germline ends. In DNA, the CDR3 is TGTGCCAGCAGCCCGGACGAACGGCGCACAGATACGCAGTATTTT. It translates to CASSPDERRTDTQYF.

The genes are TRBV6-1 and TRBJ1-5; possible D gene TRBD1, 6 bases. Deletions cut 4 bases from V and 4 bases from J, with 20 bases between. CDR1 and CDR2 from the germline V gene are MNHNS and SASEGT. The CDR3 runs to 17 residues. DNA for the CDR3: TGTGCCAGCAGTGGCCGGTTTGGGGGCGATTGGAATCAGCCCCAGCATTTT. This sequence encodes CASSGRFGGDWNQPQHF.

The V and J genes are TRBV5-1 and TRBJ2-7; 9 positions match TRBD1. The CDR3 sequence is 15 residues long. The V and J ends lost 2 bases and 4 bases, in that order; junction bases with no gene match: 7. Germline V gene lookup returns CDR1 SGHRS and CDR2 YFSETQ. This CDR3 reads CASSLSGTGTYEQYF. In DNA form, the CDR3 reads TGCGCCAGCAGCTTATCTGGGACAGGGACTTACGAGCAGTACTTC.

This sequence joins TRBV7-2 and TRBJ1-2; a weak D match, TRBD1 (5 bases). V lost 3 bases and J lost 7, with 12 bases in between. There are 13 residues in the CDR3. Germline values: CDR1 SGHTA, CDR2 FQGNSA. The CDR3 DNA is TGTGCCAGCAGCTTTCGGGGGGACGGTGGCTACACCTTC. The encoded protein is CASSFRGDGGYTF. The whole variable domain, remainder taken from reference TRBV7-2 and TRBJ1-2, is GAGVSQSPSNKVTEKGKDVELRCDPISGHTALYWYRQSLGQGLEFLIYFQGNSAPDKSGLPSDRFSAERTGGSVSTLTIQRTQQEDSAVYLCASSFRGDGGYTFGSGTRLTVV.

The chain couples TRBV20-1 to TRBJ1-1; D remains unclear. Germline V gene sequence: CDR1 DFQATT, CDR2 SNEGSKA (reference sequence). CDR3 size: 11 residues. Trimming stripped 6 bases from V and 0 bases from J, with 5 bases between. CDR3 amino acids: CSAKMNTEAFF. The CDR3 DNA reads as TGCAGTGCCAAGATGAACACTGAAGCTTTCTTT.

This chain connects TRBV5-6 to TRBJ2-1; D may be TRBD2 (6 bases). V dropped 0 bases and J dropped 4 bases, with 14 bases sitting between them. Germline CDR1 SGHDT, CDR2 YYEEEE. The CDR3 totals 16 residues. The CDR3 here is CASSLGVLAQYNEQFF. CDR3 nucleotides: TGTGCCAGCAGCTTGGGGGTGCTAGCGCAATACAATGAGCAGTTCTTC.

V gene TRBV6-6 combines with J gene TRBJ2-3; 8 positions agree with TRBD2. V trimming: 7 bases; J trimming: 1 base; junction bases outside the gene matches: 7. CDR3 length equals 15 residues. Germline CDR1 is MNHNY and CDR2 is SVGAGI (reference sequence). This CDR3 reads CASTVAGKGTDTQYF. In DNA, the CDR3 is TGTGCCAGCACCGTAGCGGGGAAAGGCACAGATACGCAGTATTTT.

The CDR3 DNA is TGTGCCGTCCTCGTGTCAAACTACGAGCAGTACTTC. Protein sequence: CAVLVSNYEQYF. The rearrangement joins TRBV10-3 to TRBJ2-7; D call uncertain. Between the trimmed V and J ends, which lost 11 bases and 3 bases, there was a span of 14 bases. This CDR3 is built from 12 residues. From germline, CDR1 is ENHRY and CDR2 SYGVKD.

The chain couples TRBV9 to TRBJ2-1; D is perhaps TRBD1 (6 bases). The CDR3 is 16 residues long. The V gene lost 2 bases and the J gene lost 0 bases, with 12 bases spanning the gap. Germline loops: CDR1 SGDLS, CDR2 YYNGEE. DNA of the CDR3: TGTGCCAGCAGCGTTACAGGGCCGGCCTCCTACAATGAGCAGTTCTTC. Translation: CASSVTGPASYNEQFF.

CDR3 nucleotides: TGTGCCAGCAGCCAGACTAGCGGGGATTCCTACAATGAGCAGTTCTTC. Protein: CASSQTSGDSYNEQFF. The V call is TRBV14, the J call TRBJ2-1; 11 nucleotides line up with TRBD2. J lost 1 base, V lost 3 bases, and 2 bases had no gene match. CDR1 is SGHDN, CDR2 FVKESK, per germline. The CDR3 loop spans 16 amino acids.